This TCR beta chain was sequenced for a study of T cells in Graves' hyperthyroidism and ophthalmopathy (dated 2019 in TCRdb). Background on the whole study: Peripheral blood samples were taken at the time of initial diagnosis, prior to any treatment. TCR V-J signatures able to tell the groups apart were searched for in a discovery cohort of 90 to 100 patients, of whom more than 40 had Graves' ophthalmopathy and about 60 had stable Graves' hyperthyroidism. Prospective prediction of ophthalmopathy was tested in an independent validation cohort of 18 to 20 hyperthyroidism patients and 17 patients who later progressed to ophthalmopathy. The roughly 99 discovery patients were divided at random into training and test sets in a 7:3 ratio. In more than 5 Graves' hyperthyroidism patients, the study also compared T-cell repertoires from thyroid tissue with T-cell repertoires from blood. Following sampling, methimazole starting at 30 mg daily was given to hyperthyroidism patients, and high-dose intravenous methylprednisolone was given to ophthalmopathy patients. TCR Vbeta CDR3 sequencing of roughly 140 peripheral blood samples (over 40 ophthalmopathy, over 70 hyperthyroidism and approximately 17 progressor patients) is reported in the paper. Broad study findings and their caveats: In validation, the model predicted progression to ophthalmopathy a median of 6.5 months before onset, with about 64% sensitivity and 72.22% specificity. Sample size was not statistically predetermined, and blinding of investigators to group allocation was not performed. A 13 V-J signature model separated ophthalmopathy from stable hyperthyroidism, with approximately 86% sensitivity and 81% to 83% specificity in cross-validation and 80%/75% in testing. Most expanded thyroid clonotypes (frequency above 0.001) were also detected in blood, suggesting blood repertoires may reflect thyroid immune responses.

Graves' hyperthyroidism was defined as stable when no progression to ophthalmopathy occurred over 18 months of follow-up. The hyperthyroidism patients were between 18 and 65 years old and newly diagnosed, with a disease duration of less than 2 months. The study excluded patients with uncontrolled infections, other autoimmune diseases, pregnancy or lactation. Diagnoses were established on the basis of clinical symptoms, serum thyroxine and TRAb, thyroid ultrasound, and orbital computed tomography. Ficoll-Paque density gradient centrifugation was used to isolate PBMCs from 9.5 to 10 ml of fresh peripheral blood. Total RNA was extracted using Trizol reagent, and RNA quality was assessed on an Agilent 2100 Bioanalyzer. CDR1 and CDR2 are read off the germline V gene as SGHTA and FQGTGA. The cysteine opens and the phenylalanine closes a CDR3 of 17 amino acids. Only the CDR3 DNA is retained, 51 bases long and in frame from the first base. V is trimmed back by 3 bases and J by 6 bases, and the junction contains 4 bases that no gene match accounts for.

This clonotype was detected only a few times. Its antigen remains undetermined. Per-base quality was not reported, and no clone a single base away is much larger than it. The TCR beta CDR3 regions were amplified from the RNA transcripts. A first-round RT-PCR of the TCR CDR3 used the HTBI primer set with the Qiagen OneStep RT-PCR kit. Libraries were constructed in a second round of multiplex PCR, after which size selection and purification were carried out. Paired-end sequencing of the libraries was performed with 100 bp reads on an Illumina HiSeq2000. The authors' pipeline ran thus. SOAPnuke was used to process the raw data, with reads discarded if the reads contained adapters or uncalled bases, had a mean Phred below 15, or lacked an exact constant-primer or identifier match. COPE v1.2.5 was used to merge high-quality paired reads, and clonotypes were defined as unique nucleotide sequences. MiTCR v1.1 was used to align clonotypes to the IMGT TRBV, TRBD and TRBJ reference segments. The analysis was restricted to V-J combinations with a frequency above 0.0001, which together covered 99% to 99.2% of the repertoires. The TCS score was defined as the ratio of F50 (clonal expansion) to E x V (chaos), calculated using BLOSUM62-based TCRdist between CDR3 peptides within each V-J. Welch's t-statistics and random forest reduced roughly 500 V-J features to around 14, which were used in a naive Bayes classifier (R e1071). TCRdb redid the processing of the public reads, applying fastp at Q25 and MiXCR, and retained in-frame beta chains. One record per CDR3 amino acid sequence lists the most common genes and DNA. The V and J calls reflect TCRdb's pipeline rather than the authors' work. In this sample the table shows about 420,000 distinct CDR3 sequences, approximately 14% of which occur a single time. Together, the top ten hold 13% to 15% of the sample.

The chain is made from TRBV7-3 and TRBJ2-2, and 16 junction bases match TRBD2. Sample: blood. The TCR comes from a young woman with Graves' hyperthyroidism. The CDR3 reads as follows: CASSLGLAGGSAGELFF. At the DNA level, the sequence is TGTGCCAGCAGCTTGGGACTAGCGGGAGGGTCCGCCGGGGAGCTGTTTTTT. Reference TRBV7-3 and TRBJ2-2 proteins supply the regions before and after the CDR3; the full variable domain is: GAGVSQTPSNKVTEKGKYVELRCDPISGHTALYWYRQSLGQGPEFLIYFQGTGAADDSGLPNDRFFAVRPEGSVSTLKIQRTERGDSAVYLCASSLGLAGGSAGELFFGEGSRLTVL.